Shown below are 16 T cell receptor beta chains from a single sample sequenced in a study of blood T cell repertoires in COVID-19. Sequenced by immunoSEQ multiplex PCR; TCRdb stores in-frame clones only, minus some. The sample has some 120,000 clones; approximately 91% are singletons. Sequencing was performed on peripheral blood. The source of these receptors is a woman of 80 years or more with acute or convalescent COVID-19.

Comments on this clone: The same CDR3 can be traced to other DNA sequences in this sample. The V and J genes are TRBV7-2 and TRBJ2-3; D gene ambiguous. Trimming shortened V by 3 bases and J by 0 bases, and 4 bases separated the two germline ends. CDR1 and CDR2 from the germline V gene are SGHTA and FQGNSA. This CDR3 contains 13 residues. The CDR3 protein is CASSFPSTDTQYF. The DNA of the CDR3 is TGTGCCAGCAGCTTCCCAAGCACAGATACGCAGTATTTT.

The V gene is TRBV19, the J gene TRBJ2-5; the match to TRBD1 covers 7 bases. The V and J ends lost 1 base and 4 bases, in that order; junction bases with no gene match: 6. Germline CDR1 is LNHDA and CDR2 is SQIVND (reference sequence). The CDR3 spans 15 residues. CDR3: CASSIAGTEGETQYF. The CDR3 coding sequence is TGTGCCAGTAGTATAGCGGGGACAGAGGGAGAGACCCAGTACTTC.

The rearrangement links TRBV7-9 to TRBJ1-2, with D possibly TRBD1 on 5 matching bases. The CDR3 has 13 amino acids. Germline V gives CDR1 SEHNR, CDR2 FQNEAQ (reference sequence). V dropped 1 base and J dropped 6 bases, with 9 bases sitting between them. In DNA, the CDR3 is TGTGCCAGCAGCTTAGGTGCCAGGGATGGCTACACCTTC. Translating it yields CASSLGARDGYTF.

The chain employs TRBV28 and TRBJ1-1; D is perhaps TRBD1 (6 bases). This CDR3 has 15 amino acids. Per germline, CDR1 MDHEN and CDR2 SYDVKM. With 3 bases removed from V and 1 base from J, the gap between germline ends came to 12 bases. The DNA for the CDR3 is TGTGCCAGCAGTTTTTATCGGGGGGCGAACACTGAAGCTTTCTTT. It yields the protein CASSFYRGANTEAFF.

This chain uses TRBV2 with TRBJ2-4, with 7 nucleotides matching TRBD1. The CDR3 has 13 amino acids. Germline V gene lookup returns CDR1 SNHLY and CDR2 FYNNEI. With V trimmed by 6 bases and J by 10 bases, 9 bases remained unmatched. This CDR3 reads CASRRGPGAIQYF. CDR3 DNA sequence: TGTGCCAGCAGGAGGGGGCCAGGGGCGATTCAGTACTTC.

This clone was seen a single time. V is TRBV2 and J is TRBJ2-7; perhaps TRBD2 as D (7 bases). Trimming took off 8 bases at V and 2 bases at J, with 19 bases between the two ends. The CDR3 contains 15 residues. CDR1 is SNHLY and CDR2 is FYNNEI in the germline V gene. The CDR3: CASAPTRGGTYEQYF. The DNA for the CDR3 is TGTGCCAGCGCTCCCACGAGGGGGGGGACCTACGAGCAGTACTTC.

The chain links TRBV28 to TRBJ1-2; D gene unclear. The CDR3 covers 12 residues. Germline values: CDR1 MDHEN, CDR2 SYDVKM. Trimming took 1 base from V and 6 from J, leaving 6 bases between them. The CDR3 nucleotides are TGTGCCAGCAGTTTATTCGCAGATGGCTACACCTTC. Its translation: CASSLFADGYTF.

The rearrangement links TRBV6-5 to TRBJ1-1; D unclear. This CDR3 contains 14 residues. Germline V gene lookup returns CDR1 MNHEY and CDR2 SVGAGI. V was trimmed by 2 bases and J by 4 bases, leaving 11 bases between them. This CDR3 reads CASSYTRGGTEAFF. CDR3 sequence (DNA): TGTGCCAGCAGTTACACGCGGGGTGGCACTGAAGCTTTCTTT.

This clone was detected a few times. The chain joins TRBV19 to TRBJ2-1, with a possible D match to TRBD1 (6 bases). Germline CDR1 reads LNHDA; CDR2 reads SQIVND (reference sequence). Trimming stripped 4 bases from V and 7 bases from J, with 14 bases between. CDR3 size: 14 residues. In DNA form, the CDR3 reads TGTGCCAGTAGTAGTTGGACAGTGGGGAATGAGCAGTTCTTC. This translates into CASSSWTVGNEQFF.

The table lists this clone with a few counts. This chain joins TRBV23-1 and TRBJ2-1; no firm D call. TRBV23-1 is assigned to the ORF class and has an uncertain function. Between the trimmed V and J ends, which lost 3 bases and 1 base, there was a span of 7 bases. The CDR3 contains 14 residues. The CDR3 sequence: CASSHRSSYNEQFF. In nucleotides, the CDR3 is TGCGCCAGCAGTCATCGTAGTTCCTACAATGAGCAGTTCTTC.

V and J are TRBV18 and TRBJ1-1; D is undetermined. Germline V CDR1 and CDR2: KGHSH, LQKENI. The CDR3 loop spans 17 amino acids. Trimming took 2 bases from V and 5 from J, leaving 21 bases between them. The CDR3 DNA sequence: TGTGCCAGCTCACCAATGAATCAAGCCGGCAGAGGTACTGAAGCTTTCTTT. Its translation is CASSPMNQAGRGTEAFF.

The rearrangement links TRBV6-5 to TRBJ1-5; TRBD1 matches at 10 bases. V gave up 5 bases and J gave up 6 bases; unmatched junction bases: 4. Germline CDR1 reads MNHEY; CDR2 reads SVGAGI. The CDR3 consists of 14 residues. The CDR3 protein is CASSTGQGIQPQHF. The CDR3 nucleotides read TGTGCCAGCAGTACGGGACAGGGGATTCAGCCCCAGCATTTT.

The chain has TRBV10-2 and TRBJ1-2; D not resolved. CDR3 length equals 13 residues. Trimming pared 2 bases from V and 4 bases from J, leaving 8 bases between. The germline gives CDR1 WSHSY, CDR2 SAAADI. Here the CDR3 reads CASSERSGYGYTF. CDR3 coding DNA: TGCGCCAGCAGTGAGAGGTCAGGCTATGGCTACACCTTC.

V gene TRBV5-1 combines with J gene TRBJ2-7; 10 bases align to TRBD1. The V gene end was trimmed by 0 bases and the J gene end by 2 bases; junction bases not matched to a gene: 2. The germline V gene encodes CDR1 SGHRS and CDR2 YFSETQ. The CDR3 has 15 amino acids. CDR3 in DNA: TGCGCCAGCAGCTTGGCCGGGACAGGGGCCTACGAGCAGTACTTC. This translates into CASSLAGTGAYEQYF.

This clone has only a few counts. The chain combines TRBV7-2 with TRBJ1-5; unclear D gene. CDR3 length: 13 amino acids. The V and J ends lost 3 bases and 11 bases respectively, with 14 bases between them. Per the germline V gene, CDR1 is SGHTA and CDR2 is FQGNSA. The CDR3 region has the DNA TGTGCCAGCAGCTTTAGGCCTTCAGCGGCCCAGCATTTT. Translation: CASSFRPSAAQHF. Together with reference TRBV7-2 and TRBJ1-5, the CDR3 gives the full variable domain: GAGVSQSPSNKVTEKGKDVELRCDPISGHTALYWYRQSLGQGLEFLIYFQGNSAPDKSGLPSDRFSAERTGGSVSTLTIQRTQQEDSAVYLCASSFRPSAAQHFGDGTRLSIL.

The chain has TRBV7-2 and TRBJ2-5; 11 bases map to TRBD2. Germline V gives CDR1 SGHTA, CDR2 FQGNSA. The CDR3 covers 16 residues. V lost 4 bases, J lost 5 bases, and 9 bases stayed unmatched. CDR3 loop: CASSSLAGARYETQYF. In DNA, the CDR3 is TGTGCCAGCAGCTCACTAGCGGGGGCTAGATATGAGACCCAGTACTTC.